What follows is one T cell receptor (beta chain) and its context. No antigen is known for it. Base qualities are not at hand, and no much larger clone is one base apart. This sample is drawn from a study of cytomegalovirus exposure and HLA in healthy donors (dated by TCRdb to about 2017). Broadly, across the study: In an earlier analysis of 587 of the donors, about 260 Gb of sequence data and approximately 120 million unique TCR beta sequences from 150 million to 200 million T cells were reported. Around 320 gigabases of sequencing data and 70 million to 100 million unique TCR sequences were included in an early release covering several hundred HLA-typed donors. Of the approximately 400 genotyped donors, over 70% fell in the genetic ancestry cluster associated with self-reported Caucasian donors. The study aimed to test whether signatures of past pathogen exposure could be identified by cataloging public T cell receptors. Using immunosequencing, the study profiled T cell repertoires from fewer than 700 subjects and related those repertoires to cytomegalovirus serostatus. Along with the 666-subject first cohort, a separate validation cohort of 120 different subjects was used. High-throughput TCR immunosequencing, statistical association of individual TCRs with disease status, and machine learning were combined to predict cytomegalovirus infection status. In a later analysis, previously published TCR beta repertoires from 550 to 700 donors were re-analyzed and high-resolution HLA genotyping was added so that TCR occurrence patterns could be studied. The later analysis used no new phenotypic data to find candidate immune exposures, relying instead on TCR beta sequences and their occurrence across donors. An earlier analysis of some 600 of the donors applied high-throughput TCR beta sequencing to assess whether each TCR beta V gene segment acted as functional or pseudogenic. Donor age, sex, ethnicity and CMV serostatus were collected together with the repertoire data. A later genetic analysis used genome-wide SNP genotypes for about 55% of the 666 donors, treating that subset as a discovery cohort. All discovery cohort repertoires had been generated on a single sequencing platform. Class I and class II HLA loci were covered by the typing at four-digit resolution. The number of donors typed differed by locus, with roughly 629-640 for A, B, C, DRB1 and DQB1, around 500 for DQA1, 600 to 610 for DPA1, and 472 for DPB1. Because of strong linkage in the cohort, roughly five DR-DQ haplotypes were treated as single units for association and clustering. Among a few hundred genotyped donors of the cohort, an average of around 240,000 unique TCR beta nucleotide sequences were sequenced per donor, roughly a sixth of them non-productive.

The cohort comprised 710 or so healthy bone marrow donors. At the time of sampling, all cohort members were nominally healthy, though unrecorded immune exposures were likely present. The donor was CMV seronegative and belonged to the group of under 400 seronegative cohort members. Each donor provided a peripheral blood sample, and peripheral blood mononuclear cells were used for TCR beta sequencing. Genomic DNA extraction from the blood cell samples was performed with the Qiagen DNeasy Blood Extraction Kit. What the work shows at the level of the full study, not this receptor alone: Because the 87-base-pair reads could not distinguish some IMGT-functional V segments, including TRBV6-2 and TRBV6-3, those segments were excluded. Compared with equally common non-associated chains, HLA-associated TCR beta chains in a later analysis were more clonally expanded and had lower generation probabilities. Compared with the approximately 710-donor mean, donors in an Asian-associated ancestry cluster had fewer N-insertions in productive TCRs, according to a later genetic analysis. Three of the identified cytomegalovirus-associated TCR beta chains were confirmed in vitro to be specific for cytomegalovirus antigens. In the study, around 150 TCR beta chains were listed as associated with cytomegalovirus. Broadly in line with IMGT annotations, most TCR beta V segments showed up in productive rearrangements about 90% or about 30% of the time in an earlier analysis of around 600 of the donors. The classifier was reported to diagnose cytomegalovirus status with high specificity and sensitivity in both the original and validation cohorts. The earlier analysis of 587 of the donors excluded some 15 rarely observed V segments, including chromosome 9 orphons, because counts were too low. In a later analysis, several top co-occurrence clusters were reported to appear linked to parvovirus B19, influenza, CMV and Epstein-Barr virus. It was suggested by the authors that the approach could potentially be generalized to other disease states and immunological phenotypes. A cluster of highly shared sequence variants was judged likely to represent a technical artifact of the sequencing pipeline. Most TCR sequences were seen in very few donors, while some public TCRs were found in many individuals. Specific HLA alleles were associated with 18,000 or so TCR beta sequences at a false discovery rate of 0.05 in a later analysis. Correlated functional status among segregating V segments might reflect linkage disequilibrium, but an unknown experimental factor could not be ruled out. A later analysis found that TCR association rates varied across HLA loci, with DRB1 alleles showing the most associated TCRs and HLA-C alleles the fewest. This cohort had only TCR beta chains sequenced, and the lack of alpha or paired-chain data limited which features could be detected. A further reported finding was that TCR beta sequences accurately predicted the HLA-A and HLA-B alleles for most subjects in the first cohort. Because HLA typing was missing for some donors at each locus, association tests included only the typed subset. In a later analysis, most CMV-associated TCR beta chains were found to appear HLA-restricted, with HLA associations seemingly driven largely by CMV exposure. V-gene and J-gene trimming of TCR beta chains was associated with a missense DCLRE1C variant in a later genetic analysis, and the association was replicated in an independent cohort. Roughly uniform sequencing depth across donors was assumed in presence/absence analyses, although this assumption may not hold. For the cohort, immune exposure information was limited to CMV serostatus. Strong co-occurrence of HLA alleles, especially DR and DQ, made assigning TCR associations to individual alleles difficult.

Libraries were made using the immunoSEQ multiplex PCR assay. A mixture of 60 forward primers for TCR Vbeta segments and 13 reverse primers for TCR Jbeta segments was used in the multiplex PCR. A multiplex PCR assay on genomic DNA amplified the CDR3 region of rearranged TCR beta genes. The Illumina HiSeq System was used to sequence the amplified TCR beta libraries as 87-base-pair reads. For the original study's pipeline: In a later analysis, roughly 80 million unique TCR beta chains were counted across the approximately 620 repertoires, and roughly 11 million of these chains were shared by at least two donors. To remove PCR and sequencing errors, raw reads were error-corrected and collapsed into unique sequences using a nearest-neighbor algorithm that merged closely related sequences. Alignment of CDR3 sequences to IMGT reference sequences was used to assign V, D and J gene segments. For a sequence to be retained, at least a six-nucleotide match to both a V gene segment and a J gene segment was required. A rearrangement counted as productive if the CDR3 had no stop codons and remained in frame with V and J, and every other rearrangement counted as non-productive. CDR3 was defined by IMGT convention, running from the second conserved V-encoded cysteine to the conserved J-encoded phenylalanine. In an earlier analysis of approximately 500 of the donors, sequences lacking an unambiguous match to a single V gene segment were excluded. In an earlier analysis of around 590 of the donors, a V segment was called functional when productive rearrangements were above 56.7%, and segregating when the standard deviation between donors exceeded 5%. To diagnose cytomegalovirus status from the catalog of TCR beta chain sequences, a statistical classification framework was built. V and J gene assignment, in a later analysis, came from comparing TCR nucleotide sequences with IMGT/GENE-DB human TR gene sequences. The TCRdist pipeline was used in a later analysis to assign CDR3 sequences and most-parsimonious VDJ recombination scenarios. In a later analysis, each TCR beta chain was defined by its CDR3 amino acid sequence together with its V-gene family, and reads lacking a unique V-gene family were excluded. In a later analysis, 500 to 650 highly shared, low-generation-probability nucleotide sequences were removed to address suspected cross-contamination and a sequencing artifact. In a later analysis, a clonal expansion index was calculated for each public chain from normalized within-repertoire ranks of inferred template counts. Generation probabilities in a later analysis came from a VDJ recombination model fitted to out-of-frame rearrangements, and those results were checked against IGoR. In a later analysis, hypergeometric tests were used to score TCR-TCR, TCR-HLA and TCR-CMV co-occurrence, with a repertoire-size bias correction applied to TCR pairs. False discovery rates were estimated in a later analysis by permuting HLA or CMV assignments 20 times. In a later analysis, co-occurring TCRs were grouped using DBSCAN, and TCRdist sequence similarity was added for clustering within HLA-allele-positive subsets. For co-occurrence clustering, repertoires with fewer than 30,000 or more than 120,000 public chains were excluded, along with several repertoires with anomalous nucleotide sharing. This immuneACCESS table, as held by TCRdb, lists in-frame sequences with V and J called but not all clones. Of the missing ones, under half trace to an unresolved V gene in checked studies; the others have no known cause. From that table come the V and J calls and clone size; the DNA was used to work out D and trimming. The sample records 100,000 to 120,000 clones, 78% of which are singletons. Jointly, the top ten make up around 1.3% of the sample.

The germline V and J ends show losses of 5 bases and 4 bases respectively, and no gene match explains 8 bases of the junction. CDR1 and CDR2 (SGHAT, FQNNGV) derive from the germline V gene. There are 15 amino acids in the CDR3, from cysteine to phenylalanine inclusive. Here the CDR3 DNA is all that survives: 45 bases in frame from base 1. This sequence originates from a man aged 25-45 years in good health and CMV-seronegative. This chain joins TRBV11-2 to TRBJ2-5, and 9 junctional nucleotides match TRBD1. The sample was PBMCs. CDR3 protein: CASSHRDREGETQYF. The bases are TGTGCCAGCAGCCACCGGGACAGGGAAGGAGAGACCCAGTACTTC.